The rows below give T cell receptor beta chains drawn from one sample of a study of blood T cell repertoires in COVID-19. The data were produced by immunoSEQ multiplex PCR, yet TCRdb's version contains in-frame clones alone and is incomplete. The sample lists a few hundred thousand clones, 80% to 90% occurring once. Sequences were obtained from peripheral blood. The receptors originated from a woman between 40 and 55 years old who had recovered from COVID-19. CDR3s include the opening cysteine and the closing phenylalanine or tryptophan. The D gene is left open where the match is weak. Size values are once, few and many counts, or a class for expanded clones, and some rows have none.

V gene	clone size	J gene	D gene	CDR3 DNA	CDR3 protein
TRBV27	-	TRBJ1-6	TRBD1	TGTGCCAGCAGTTTATTTGGACAGGGTGGTTCACCCCTCCACTTT	CASSLFGQGGSPLHF
TRBV7-2	-	TRBJ2-3	TRBD1	TGTGCCAGCAGCTTAGAGGGGGCACCCCCAACAGATACGCAGTATTTT	CASSLEGAPPTDTQYF
TRBV5-4	-	TRBJ1-3	TRBD1	TGTGCCAGCAGCGACCAGGGGGCCGGAAACACCATATATTTT	CASSDQGAGNTIYF
TRBV19	-	TRBJ1-1	TRBD1	TGTGCCAGTACCGTCGGGGGACAGATGAACACTGAAGCTTTCTTT	CASTVGGQMNTEAFF
TRBV2	-	TRBJ1-6	-	TGTGCCAGCATAGGGGATTTTAATTCACCCCTCCACTTT	CASIGDFNSPLHF
TRBV6-5	-	TRBJ2-1	-	TGTGCCAGCAGTTACACAGGTCTCAGTGAGCAGTTCTTC	CASSYTGLSEQFF
TRBV5-1	once	TRBJ2-2	-	TGCGCCAGCAGAGATATTAGCGACACCGGGGAGCTGTTTTTT	CASRDISDTGELFF
TRBV9	once	TRBJ1-2	-	TGTGCCAGCAGCGGCGGCGTCGGAGACGGCTACACCTTC	CASSGGVGDGYTF
TRBV5-1	-	TRBJ2-3	TRBD2	TGCGCCAGCAGCTTGGTTTCACTAGCGGGTTCAGATACGCAGTATTTT	CASSLVSLAGSDTQYF
TRBV30	-	TRBJ1-1	TRBD1	TGTGCCTGGGGTAGCACAGGGGTATTCTCTGAAGCTTTCTTT	CAWGSTGVFSEAFF
TRBV9	-	TRBJ1-4	TRBD1	TGTGCCAGCAGCGAGACAGGGGATCATGAAAAACTGTTTTTT	CASSETGDHEKLFF
TRBV6-2/TRBV6-3	once	TRBJ1-1	-	TGTGCCAGCAGTCCGGGGGGACCAAACACTGAAGCTTTCTTT	CASSPGGPNTEAFF
TRBV5-5	-	TRBJ2-1	TRBD1	TGTGCCAGCAGCTTGGACGCTTTGACAGGGGGCGCCTTGAATGAGCAGTTCTTC	CASSLDALTGGALNEQFF
TRBV7-2	-	TRBJ2-5	-	TGTGCCAGCAGCTTCCCCAAAGAGACCCAGTACTTC	CASSFPKETQYF
TRBV28	-	TRBJ2-7	-	TGTGCCAGCATGACCAGGACAGATAACTACGAGCAGTACTTC	CASMTRTDNYEQYF
TRBV28	-	TRBJ1-5	-	TGTGCCAGCAGTTTACACAGAAATCAGCCCCAGCATTTT	CASSLHRNQPQHF
TRBV12-3/TRBV12-4	once	TRBJ2-2	-	TGTGCCAGCCGGCGGGGATTGACCGGGGAGCTGTTTTTT	CASRRGLTGELFF